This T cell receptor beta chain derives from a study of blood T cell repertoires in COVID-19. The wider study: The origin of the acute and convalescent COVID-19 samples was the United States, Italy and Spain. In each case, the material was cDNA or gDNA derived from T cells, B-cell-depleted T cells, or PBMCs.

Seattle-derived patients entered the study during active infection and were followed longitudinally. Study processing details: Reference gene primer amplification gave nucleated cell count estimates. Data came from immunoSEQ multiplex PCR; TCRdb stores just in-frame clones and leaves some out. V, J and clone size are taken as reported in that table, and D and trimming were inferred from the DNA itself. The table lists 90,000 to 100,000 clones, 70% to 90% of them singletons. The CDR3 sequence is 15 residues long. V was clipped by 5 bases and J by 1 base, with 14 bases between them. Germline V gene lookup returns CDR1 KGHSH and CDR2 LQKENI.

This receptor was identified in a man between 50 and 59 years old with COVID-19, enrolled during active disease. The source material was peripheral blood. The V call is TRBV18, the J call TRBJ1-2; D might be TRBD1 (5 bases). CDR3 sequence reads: CASSWGDQSNYGYTF. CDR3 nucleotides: TGTGCCAGCTCATGGGGGGACCAAAGTAACTATGGCTACACCTTC.